These 2 T cell receptor beta chains share one sample of origin, sequenced in a study of OX40 agonist ivuxolimab in advanced cancers. Generated by immunoSEQ multiplex PCR, the TCRdb table keeps only in-frame clones and is missing some. Of about 90,000 clones listed, roughly 89% are singletons. The sequences come from CD4+ or CD8+ T cells sorted from blood, collected in a trial of the OX40 agonist ivuxolimab. These receptors were obtained from an adult with an advanced solid tumor such as melanoma, head and neck, liver or kidney cancer.

The chain links TRBV6-5 to TRBJ2-1, with a weak D call TRBD1 (7 bases). V shed 7 bases and J shed 6 bases, with 13 bases lying between them. Germline V gene data show CDR1 as MNHEY and CDR2 as SVGAGI. This CDR3 has 13 residues. In DNA, the CDR3 is TGTGCCAGCACTCCCAGGGGGGTCAATGAGCAGTTCTTC. Translating gives CASTPRGVNEQFF.

This chain joins TRBV11-2 and TRBJ2-1, with 9 bases identical to TRBD1. Germline CDR1 SGHAT, CDR2 FQNNGV. The length of the CDR3 is 17 residues. The J segment lost 6 bases and the V segment lost 5 bases, leaving 14 bases of the junction unmatched. CDR3 bases: TGTGCCAGCAGCCCGCGGAACCGGGACAGGGCTGGCAATGAGCAGTTCTTC. It encodes CASSPRNRDRAGNEQFF.